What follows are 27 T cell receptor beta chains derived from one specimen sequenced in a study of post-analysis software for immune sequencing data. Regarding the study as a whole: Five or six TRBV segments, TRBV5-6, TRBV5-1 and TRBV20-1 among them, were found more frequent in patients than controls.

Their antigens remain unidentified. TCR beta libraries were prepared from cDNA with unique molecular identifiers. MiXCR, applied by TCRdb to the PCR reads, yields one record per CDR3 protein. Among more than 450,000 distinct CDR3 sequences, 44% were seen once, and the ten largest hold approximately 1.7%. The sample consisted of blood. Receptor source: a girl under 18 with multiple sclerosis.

The DNA for the CDR3 is TGCAGCGTTGATGACACAGGGGATGGCTACACCTTC. Protein: CSVDDTGDGYTF. The chain employs TRBV29-1 and TRBJ1-2; TRBD1 matches 7 bases. The V and J ends lost 3 bases and 6 bases, in that order; junction bases with no gene match: 4. This CDR3 comprises 12 residues. Per the germline V gene, CDR1 is SQVTM and CDR2 is ANQGSEA.

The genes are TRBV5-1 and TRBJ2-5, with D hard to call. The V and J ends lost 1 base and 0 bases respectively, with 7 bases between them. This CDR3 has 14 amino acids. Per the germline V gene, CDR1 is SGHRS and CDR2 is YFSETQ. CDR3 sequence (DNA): TGCGCCAGCAGCTTGAAAGCAGACCAAGAGACCCAGTACTTC. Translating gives CASSLKADQETQYF.

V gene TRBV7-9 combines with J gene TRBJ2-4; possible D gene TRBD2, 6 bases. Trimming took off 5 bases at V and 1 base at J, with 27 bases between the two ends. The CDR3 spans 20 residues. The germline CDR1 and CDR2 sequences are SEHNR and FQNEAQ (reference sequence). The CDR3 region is CASSGSGEGNVPGAKNIQYF. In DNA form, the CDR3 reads TGTGCCAGCAGCGGTAGCGGCGAAGGCAATGTACCCGGGGCCAAAAACATTCAGTACTTC.

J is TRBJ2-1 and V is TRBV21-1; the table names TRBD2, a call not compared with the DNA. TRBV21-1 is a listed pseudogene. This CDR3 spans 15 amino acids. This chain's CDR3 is CASSKGLARHNEQFF. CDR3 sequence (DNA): TGTGCCAGCAGCAAAGGACTAGCGCGACACAATGAGCAGTTCTTC.

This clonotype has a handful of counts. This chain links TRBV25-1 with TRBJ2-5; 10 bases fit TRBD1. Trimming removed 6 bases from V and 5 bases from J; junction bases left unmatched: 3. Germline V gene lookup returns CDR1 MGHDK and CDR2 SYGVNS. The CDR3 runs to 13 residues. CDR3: CASRGQGKETQYF. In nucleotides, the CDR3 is TGTGCCAGCAGGGGACAGGGGAAGGAGACCCAGTACTTC.

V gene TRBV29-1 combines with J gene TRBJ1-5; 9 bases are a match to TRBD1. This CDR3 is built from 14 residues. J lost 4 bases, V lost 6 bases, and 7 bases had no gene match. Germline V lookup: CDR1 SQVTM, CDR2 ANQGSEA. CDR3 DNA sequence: TGCAGCGTGTCCGGGACAGGGCCAAATCAGCCCCAGCATTTT. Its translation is CSVSGTGPNQPQHF.

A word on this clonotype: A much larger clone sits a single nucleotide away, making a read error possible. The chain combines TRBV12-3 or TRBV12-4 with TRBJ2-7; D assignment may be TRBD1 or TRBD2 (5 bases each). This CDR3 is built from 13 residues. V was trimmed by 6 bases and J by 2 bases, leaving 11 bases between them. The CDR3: CASRLRGPYEQYF. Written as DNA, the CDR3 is TGTGCCAGCAGGTTACGGGGCCCCTACGAGCAGTACTTC.

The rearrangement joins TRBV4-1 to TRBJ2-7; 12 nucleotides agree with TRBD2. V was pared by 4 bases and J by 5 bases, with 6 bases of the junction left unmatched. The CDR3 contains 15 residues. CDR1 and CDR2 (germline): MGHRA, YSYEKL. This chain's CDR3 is CASSRLGLAGNEQYF. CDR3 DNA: TGCGCCAGCAGCCGACTGGGACTAGCGGGTAACGAGCAGTACTTC.

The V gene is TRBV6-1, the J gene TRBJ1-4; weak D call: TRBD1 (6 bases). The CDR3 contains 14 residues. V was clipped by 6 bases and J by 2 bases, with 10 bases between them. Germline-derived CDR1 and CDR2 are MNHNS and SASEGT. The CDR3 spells CASSPDSTNEKLFF. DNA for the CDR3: TGTGCCAGCAGCCCGGACAGCACTAATGAAAAACTGTTTTTT.

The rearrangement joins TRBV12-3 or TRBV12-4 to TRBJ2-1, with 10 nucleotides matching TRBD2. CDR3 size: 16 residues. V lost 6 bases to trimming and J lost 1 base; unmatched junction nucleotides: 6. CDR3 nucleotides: TGTGCCAGCAGAGACAGGACTAGCGGTTCCTACAATGAGCAGTTCTTC. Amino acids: CASRDRTSGSYNEQFF.

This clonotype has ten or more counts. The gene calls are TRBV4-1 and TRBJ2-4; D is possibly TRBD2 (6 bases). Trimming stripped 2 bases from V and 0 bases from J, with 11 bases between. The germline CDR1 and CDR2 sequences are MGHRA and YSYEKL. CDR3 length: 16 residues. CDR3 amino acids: CASSQLSGLAKNIQYF. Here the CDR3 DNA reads TGCGCCAGCAGCCAACTCTCGGGACTAGCCAAAAACATTCAGTACTTC.

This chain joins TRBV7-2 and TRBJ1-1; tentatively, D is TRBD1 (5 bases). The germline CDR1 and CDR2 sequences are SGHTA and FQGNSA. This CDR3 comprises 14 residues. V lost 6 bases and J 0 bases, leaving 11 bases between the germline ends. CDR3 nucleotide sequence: TGTGCCAGCAGTCCACAGGCCCTGAACACTGAAGCTTTCTTT. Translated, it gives CASSPQALNTEAFF.

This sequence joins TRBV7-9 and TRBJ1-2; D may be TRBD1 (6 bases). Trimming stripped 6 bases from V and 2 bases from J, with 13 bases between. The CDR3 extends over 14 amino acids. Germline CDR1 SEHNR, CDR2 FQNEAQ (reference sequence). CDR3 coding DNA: TGTGCCAGCAGTTCCAACAGGGAGAACTATGGCTACACCTTC. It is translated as CASSSNRENYGYTF.

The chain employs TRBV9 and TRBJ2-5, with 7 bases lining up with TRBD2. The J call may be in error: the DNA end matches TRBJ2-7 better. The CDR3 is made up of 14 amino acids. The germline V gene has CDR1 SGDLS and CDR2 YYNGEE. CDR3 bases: TGTGCCAGCAGCGTAGAAACCCGCGGGGGCGAGCAGTACTTC. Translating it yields CASSVETRGGEQYF.

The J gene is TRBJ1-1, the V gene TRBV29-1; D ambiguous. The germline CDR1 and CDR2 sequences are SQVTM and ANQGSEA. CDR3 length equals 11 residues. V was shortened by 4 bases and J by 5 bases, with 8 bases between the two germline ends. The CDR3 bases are TGCAGCGTTGTTCCGGGGACTGAAGCTTTCTTT. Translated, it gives CSVVPGTEAFF.

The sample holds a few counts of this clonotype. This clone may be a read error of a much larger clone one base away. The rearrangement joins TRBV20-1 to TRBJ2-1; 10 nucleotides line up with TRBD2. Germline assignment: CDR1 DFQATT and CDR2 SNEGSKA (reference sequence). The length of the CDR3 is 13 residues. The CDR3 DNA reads TGCGGTGCTTTAAGCGGGAGGGAAAATGAGCAGTTCTTC. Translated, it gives CGALSGRENEQFF.

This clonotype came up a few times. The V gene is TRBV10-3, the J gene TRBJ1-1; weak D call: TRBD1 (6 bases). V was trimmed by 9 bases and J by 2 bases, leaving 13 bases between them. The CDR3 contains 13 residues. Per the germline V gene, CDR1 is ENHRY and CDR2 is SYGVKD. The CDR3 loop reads CAIRRQDNTEAFF. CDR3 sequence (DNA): TGTGCCATTAGAAGACAGGACAACACTGAAGCTTTCTTT.

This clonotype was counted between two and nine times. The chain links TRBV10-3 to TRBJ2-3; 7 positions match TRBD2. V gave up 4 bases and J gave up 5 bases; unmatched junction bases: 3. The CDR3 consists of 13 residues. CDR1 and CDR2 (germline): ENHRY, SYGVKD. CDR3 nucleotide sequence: TGTGCCATCAGTGCTAGCGGTCTAGATACGCAGTATTTT. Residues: CAISASGLDTQYF.

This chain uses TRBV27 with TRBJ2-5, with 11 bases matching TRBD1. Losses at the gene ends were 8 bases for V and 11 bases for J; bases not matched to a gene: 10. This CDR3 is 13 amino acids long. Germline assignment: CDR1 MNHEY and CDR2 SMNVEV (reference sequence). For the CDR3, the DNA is TGTGCCAGCGGTAAGGACAGGGGGCTTGAGCAGTACTTC. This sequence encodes CASGKDRGLEQYF.

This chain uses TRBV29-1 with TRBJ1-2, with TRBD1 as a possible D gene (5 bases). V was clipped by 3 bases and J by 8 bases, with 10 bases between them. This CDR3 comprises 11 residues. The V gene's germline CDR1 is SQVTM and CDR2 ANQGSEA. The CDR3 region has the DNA TGCAGCGTTGAGCAGGGTGGCGGCTACACCTTC. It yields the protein CSVEQGGGYTF.

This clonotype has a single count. CDR3 DNA: TGTGCCAGCAGCTTAACCCCCGTAACGGGACAGAGCACCTACGAGCAGTACTTC. This gives the protein CASSLTPVTGQSTYEQYF. This rearrangement joins TRBV7-6 to TRBJ2-7; 7 bases line up with TRBD1. The CDR3 is 18 residues long. V shed 2 bases and J 2 bases; nucleotides not matched to a gene: 15. Germline V lookup: CDR1 SGHVS, CDR2 FNYEAQ. Supplemented by reference TRBV7-6 and TRBJ2-7, the full variable domain reads GAGVSQSPRYKVTKRGQDVALRCDPISGHVSLYWYRQALGQGPEFLTYFNYEAQQDKSGLPNDRFSAERPEGSISTLTIQRTEQRDSAMYRCASSLTPVTGQSTYEQYFGPGTRLTVT.

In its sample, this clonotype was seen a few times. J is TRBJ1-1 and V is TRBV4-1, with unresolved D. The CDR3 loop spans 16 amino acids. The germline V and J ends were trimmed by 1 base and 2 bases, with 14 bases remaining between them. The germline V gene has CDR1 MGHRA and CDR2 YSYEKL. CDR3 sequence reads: CASSQGLTLLNTEAFF. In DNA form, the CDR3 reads TGCGCCAGCAGCCAAGGCCTGACCCTTCTCAACACTGAAGCTTTCTTT.

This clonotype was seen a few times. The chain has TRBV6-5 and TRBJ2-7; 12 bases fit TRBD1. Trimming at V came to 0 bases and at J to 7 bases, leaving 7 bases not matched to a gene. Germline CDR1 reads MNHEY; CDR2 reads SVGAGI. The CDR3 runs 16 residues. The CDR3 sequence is CASSYSPGQGAREQYF. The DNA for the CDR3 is TGTGCCAGCAGTTACTCGCCGGGACAGGGGGCGCGTGAGCAGTACTTC.

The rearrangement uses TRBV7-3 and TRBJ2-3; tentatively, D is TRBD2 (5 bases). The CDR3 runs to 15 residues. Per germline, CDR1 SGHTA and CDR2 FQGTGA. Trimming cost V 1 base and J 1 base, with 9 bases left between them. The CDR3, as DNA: TGTGCCAGCAGCTTAAGGAGCGGAGGCACAGATACGCAGTATTTT. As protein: CASSLRSGGTDTQYF.

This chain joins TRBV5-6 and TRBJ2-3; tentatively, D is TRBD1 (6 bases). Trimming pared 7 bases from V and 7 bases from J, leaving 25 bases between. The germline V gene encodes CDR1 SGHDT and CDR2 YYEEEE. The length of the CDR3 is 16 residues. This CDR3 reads CASSELDRVPGHTQYF. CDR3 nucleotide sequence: TGTGCCAGCTCCGAATTGGACAGAGTCCCAGGGCATACGCAGTATTTT.

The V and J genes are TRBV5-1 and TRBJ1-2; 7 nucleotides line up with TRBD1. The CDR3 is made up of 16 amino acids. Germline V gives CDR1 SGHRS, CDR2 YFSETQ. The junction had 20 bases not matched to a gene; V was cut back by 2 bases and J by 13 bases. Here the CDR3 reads CASSLDRDSSATQGTF. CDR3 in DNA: TGCGCCAGCAGCTTAGACCGGGACAGTTCTGCGACGCAGGGCACCTTC.

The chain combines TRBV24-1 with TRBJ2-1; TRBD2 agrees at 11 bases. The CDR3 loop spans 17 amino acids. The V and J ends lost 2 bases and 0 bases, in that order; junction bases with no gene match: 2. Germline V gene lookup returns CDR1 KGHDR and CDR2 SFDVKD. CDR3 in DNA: TGTGCCACCAGTGATTCCGGGACTAGCGGCTCCTACAATGAGCAGTTCTTC. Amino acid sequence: CATSDSGTSGSYNEQFF.